What follows are 24 T cell receptor beta chains derived from one specimen sequenced in a study of blood T cell repertoires in COVID-19. Profiling relied on immunoSEQ multiplex PCR, and the TCRdb table lists in-frame clones only, not all of them. Altogether 150,000 to 200,000 clones are present, roughly 82% being singletons, with the ten largest covering approximately 16%. The sample consisted of PBMCs or T cells enriched from blood (not recorded which). All receptors come from a man aged 45-65 years who had recovered from COVID-19.

V is TRBV10-3 and J is TRBJ1-5, with 9 bases fitting TRBD1. This CDR3 region has 17 residues. V was pared by 2 bases and J by 2 bases, with 7 bases of the junction left unmatched. Germline V gene data show CDR1 as ENHRY and CDR2 as SYGVKD. The CDR3 is CAISEDRGLVGNQPQHF. The CDR3 DNA sequence: TGTGCCATCAGTGAGGACAGGGGGTTAGTGGGCAATCAGCCCCAGCATTTT.

The chain links TRBV24-1 to TRBJ1-5; 8 nucleotides align to TRBD1. Germline V lookup: CDR1 KGHDR, CDR2 SFDVKD. This CDR3 spans 14 amino acids. V was clipped by 2 bases and J by 11 bases; unmatched bases: 7. CDR3: CATSDSGQGRAQHF. CDR3 bases: TGTGCCACCAGTGATTCCGGACAGGGACGGGCCCAGCATTTT.

The CDR3 here is CASTDTPGYGYTF. The CDR3 nucleotides read TGTGCCAGCACGGACACTCCAGGCTATGGCTACACCTTC. V usage is TRBV25-1 and J usage is TRBJ1-2; D may be TRBD1 (5 bases). V dropped 7 bases and J dropped 4 bases, with 13 bases sitting between them. The CDR3 consists of 13 residues. Germline CDR1 reads MGHDK; CDR2 reads SYGVNS.

The chain links TRBV6-1 to TRBJ1-4; TRBD1 aligns across 7 bases. Germline-derived CDR1 and CDR2 are MNHNS and SASEGT. V shed 4 bases and J 0 bases; nucleotides not matched to a gene: 8. The CDR3 runs 17 residues. The CDR3 loop reads CASSARGQLATNEKLFF. The CDR3, as DNA: TGTGCCAGCAGTGCGAGGGGACAGCTTGCAACTAATGAAAAACTGTTTTTT.

The CDR3 DNA follows: TGTGCCAGCAGCCCCCCCCAGGGGGAGGATCAGCCCCAGCATTTT. Its protein is CASSPPQGEDQPQHF. The gene calls are TRBV14 and TRBJ1-5; 7 bases fit TRBD1. From germline, CDR1 is SGHDN and CDR2 FVKESK. The CDR3 runs to 15 residues. V was clipped by 4 bases and J by 5 bases; unmatched bases: 8.

The chain carries TRBV28 and TRBJ1-2; 7 nucleotides line up with TRBD1. The CDR3 contains 13 residues. With 6 bases clipped from V and 8 bases from J, the junction kept 9 bases outside the gene matches. CDR1 and CDR2 from the germline V gene are MDHEN and SYDVKM. CDR3 loop: CASRDGTVGGYTF. In DNA, the CDR3 is TGTGCCAGCAGAGATGGGACAGTGGGGGGCTACACCTTC.

This rearrangement joins TRBV24-1 to TRBJ1-4; 7 bases map to TRBD1. The CDR3 runs to 14 residues. The germline V gene has CDR1 KGHDR and CDR2 SFDVKD. V shed 6 bases and J 1 base; nucleotides not matched to a gene: 1. The CDR3 DNA reads as TGTGCCACCAGTCAGGGGGGAACTAATGAAAAACTGTTTTTT. Translating gives CATSQGGTNEKLFF.

In this sample, this clone turned up once. The rearrangement uses TRBV28 and TRBJ2-1, with TRBD1 matching 9 bases. CDR3 size: 16 residues. Looked up from germline, CDR1 is MDHEN and CDR2 is SYDVKM. The V segment lost 4 bases and the J segment 9 bases; nucleotides outside the gene matches: 13. This CDR3 reads CASSYVPGQGIFEQFF. CDR3 DNA sequence: TGTGCCAGCAGTTACGTTCCGGGACAGGGTATTTTTGAGCAGTTCTTC.

The chain couples TRBV7-8 to TRBJ1-4; D is uncertain. The CDR3 covers 13 residues. Germline values: CDR1 SGHVS, CDR2 FQNEAQ. The ends were cut back, 3 bases at V and 8 bases at J, with 10 bases in the middle. In DNA, the CDR3 is TGTGCCAGCAGCTTCGGGAGTACGGAAAAACTGTTTTTT. Translation: CASSFGSTEKLFF.

In this sample, this clone turned up once. This chain links TRBV5-1 with TRBJ2-7, with 7 bases aligning to TRBD1. The germline V gene has CDR1 SGHRS and CDR2 YFSETQ. This CDR3 has 14 amino acids. The junction had 2 bases not matched to a gene; V was cut back by 0 bases and J by 2 bases. This CDR3 reads CASSLGRGPYEQYF. CDR3 DNA: TGCGCCAGCAGCTTGGGAAGGGGGCCCTACGAGCAGTACTTC.

This chain joins TRBV18 and TRBJ1-2, with unresolved D. This CDR3 contains 16 residues. Trimming removed 3 bases from V and 6 bases from J, with 20 bases in between. The germline gives CDR1 KGHSH, CDR2 LQKENI. Here the CDR3 reads CASSPWAAPPGNGYTF. The CDR3 DNA reads as TGTGCCAGCTCACCTTGGGCAGCTCCTCCCGGGAATGGCTACACCTTC. The complete variable domain, with remaining parts taken from reference TRBV18 and TRBJ1-2, reads NAGVMQNPRHLVRRRGQEARLRCSPMKGHSHVYWYRQLPEEGLKFMVYLQKENIIDESGMPKERFSAEFPKEGPSILRIQQVVRGDSAAYFCASSPWAAPPGNGYTFGSGTRLTVV.

The rearrangement joins TRBV10-1 to TRBJ2-2; D perhaps matches TRBD1 (6 bases). Trimming left V 7 bases short and J 5 bases short, with 11 bases between. The CDR3 totals 13 residues. Looked up from germline, CDR1 is WNHNN and CDR2 is SYGVQD (reference sequence). Here the CDR3 DNA reads TGCGCCAGCACAGGACAGTTAACCGGGGAGCTGTTTTTT. This gives the protein CASTGQLTGELFF.

The chain combines TRBV4-1 with TRBJ1-3; the D is unclear. The CDR3 loop spans 12 amino acids. V was trimmed by 0 bases and J by 9 bases, leaving 6 bases between them. Per the germline V gene, CDR1 is MGHRA and CDR2 is YSYEKL. CDR3 nucleotide sequence: TGCGCCAGCAGCCAAGATGTCCGCACCATATATTTT. This codes for CASSQDVRTIYF.

The CDR3 coding sequence is TGTGCCAGCAGCTTAGGGACAGGGGGCGAGCAGTACTTC. It translates to CASSLGTGGEQYF. The chain links TRBV11-2 to TRBJ2-7; 10 bases match TRBD1. Germline CDR1 SGHAT, CDR2 FQNNGV. V was pared by 1 base and J by 6 bases, with 0 bases of the junction left unmatched. The CDR3 consists of 13 residues.

This chain joins TRBV6-1 and TRBJ1-5; D not resolved. In germline, CDR1 is MNHNS, CDR2 SASEGT. This CDR3 is built from 13 residues. Trimming cost V 1 base and J 11 bases, with 12 bases left between them. The CDR3 here is CASSEVGTSSQHF. In nucleotides, the CDR3 is TGTGCCAGCAGTGAAGTAGGTACTAGCTCCCAGCATTTT.

This sequence joins TRBV27 and TRBJ2-5, with a tentative D call TRBD1 (6 bases). Trimming pared 0 bases from V and 2 bases from J, leaving 22 bases between. Germline-derived CDR1 and CDR2 are MNHEY and SMNVEV (reference sequence). The CDR3 has 19 amino acids. The DNA of the CDR3 is TGTGCCAGCAGTTTATCATCCGGTGAACAGGGAGTATGGCAAGAGACCCAGTACTTC. Protein sequence: CASSLSSGEQGVWQETQYF.

The rearrangement uses TRBV10-1 and TRBJ2-3; 7 bases are shared with TRBD1. This CDR3 is 15 amino acids long. Trimming at V came to 2 bases and at J to 0 bases, leaving 2 bases not matched to a gene. Germline assignment: CDR1 WNHNN and CDR2 SYGVQD (reference sequence). The CDR3 here is CASSEATGSTDTQYF. The CDR3 DNA reads TGCGCCAGCAGTGAGGCGACAGGGAGCACAGATACGCAGTATTTT.

The chain is built from TRBV6-1 and TRBJ1-6, with D perhaps matching TRBD1 (6 bases). The CDR3 has 17 residues. From germline, CDR1 is MNHNS and CDR2 SASEGT. V lost 4 bases and J lost 7, with 20 bases in between. The CDR3 DNA reads TGTGCCAGCAGTGGGCCACAGGGTTTAACTTTCAATTCACCCCTCCACTTT. Encoded protein: CASSGPQGLTFNSPLHF.

This clone was found a few times. At the DNA level, this CDR3 is encoded by other sequences in the same sample as well. The V gene is TRBV29-1, the J gene TRBJ2-5, with 9 nucleotides matching TRBD1. The CDR3 has 12 residues. From germline, CDR1 is SQVTM and CDR2 ANQGSEA. With V trimmed by 5 bases and J by 5 bases, 3 bases remained unmatched. This chain's CDR3 is CSVRDREETQYF. Here the CDR3 DNA reads TGCAGCGTTCGGGACAGGGAGGAGACCCAGTACTTC.

The chain is built from TRBV29-1 and TRBJ2-5, with TRBD2 identical over 9 bases. The CDR3 runs 13 residues. V was pared by 5 bases and J by 2 bases, with 3 bases of the junction left unmatched. Germline lookup yields CDR1 SQVTM and CDR2 ANQGSEA. CDR3 in amino acids: CSVQLAGQETQYF. The CDR3 nucleotides are TGCAGCGTTCAGCTAGCGGGGCAAGAGACCCAGTACTTC.

The chain employs TRBV7-3 and TRBJ2-3; D may be TRBD2 (6 bases). V was trimmed by 5 bases and J by 5 bases, leaving 17 bases between them. The CDR3 consists of 15 residues. Germline values: CDR1 SGHTA, CDR2 FQGTGA. The CDR3 loop is CASSPAGLRQDTQYF. Here the CDR3 DNA reads TGTGCCAGCAGCCCCGCGGGGCTGCGGCAAGATACGCAGTATTTT.

This rearrangement joins TRBV6-1 to TRBJ1-2; 10 bases align to TRBD1. There are 18 residues in the CDR3. The ends lost 2 bases at V and 4 bases at J; junction bases unmatched: 13. The germline CDR1 and CDR2 sequences are MNHNS and SASEGT. CDR3 in amino acids: CASSERRSGQGGFYGYTF. In nucleotides, the CDR3 is TGTGCCAGCAGTGAACGCCGATCCGGACAGGGGGGTTTCTATGGCTACACCTTC.

This clone was observed a single time. The V gene is TRBV9, the J gene TRBJ2-1, with D tentatively TRBD1 (6 bases). V was cut by 2 bases and J by 3 bases, with 9 bases left in between. The CDR3 extends over 14 amino acids. In germline, CDR1 is SGDLS, CDR2 YYNGEE. The CDR3 loop reads CASSVRGGYNEQFF. CDR3 nucleotides: TGTGCCAGCAGCGTCAGAGGGGGCTACAATGAGCAGTTCTTC.

The chain employs TRBV5-6 and TRBJ1-5; 8 nucleotides align to TRBD1. Losses at the gene ends were 2 bases for V and 0 bases for J; bases not matched to a gene: 4. This CDR3 region has 16 residues. Germline CDR1 and CDR2: SGHDT and YYEEEE. This CDR3 is CASSFQGATSNQPQHF. The CDR3 DNA follows: TGTGCCAGCAGCTTTCAGGGGGCCACTAGCAATCAGCCCCAGCATTTT. Complete variable domain (other parts from reference TRBV5-6 and TRBJ1-5): DAGVTQSPTHLIKTRGQQVTLRCSPKSGHDTVSWYQQALGQGPQFIFQYYEEEERQRGNFPDRFSGHQFPNYSSELNVNALLLGDSALYLCASSFQGATSNQPQHFGDGTRLSIL.